This entry lists 9 T cell receptor beta chains sequenced from one sample in a study of cytomegalovirus exposure and HLA in healthy donors. The table came from immunoSEQ multiplex PCR; TCRdb's copy has only in-frame clones and leaves some out. The table has 200,000 or so clones, approximately 87% seen once. The sample was PBMCs. Receptor source: a woman younger than 30 in good health and CMV-seronegative.

V usage is TRBV6-5 and J usage is TRBJ1-2; maybe TRBD1 (6 bases). The CDR3 totals 9 residues. Deletions cut 11 bases from V and 6 bases from J, with 7 bases between. The germline CDR1 and CDR2 sequences are MNHEY and SVGAGI. In nucleotides, the CDR3 is TGTGCCGAGGGGGATGGCTACACCTTC. Translated, it gives CAEGDGYTF.

The chain uses TRBV9 and TRBJ2-1; D gene uncertain. CDR1 SGDLS and CDR2 YYNGEE come from the germline V gene. The ends were cut back, 4 bases at V and 0 bases at J, with 8 bases in the middle. This CDR3 is built from 14 residues. CDR3 sequence: CASSYRISYNEQFF. CDR3 DNA: TGTGCCAGCAGCTATAGAATCTCCTACAATGAGCAGTTCTTC. Using reference TRBV9 and TRBJ2-1 for the parts outside the CDR3, the full variable domain is DSGVTQTPKHLITATGQRVTLRCSPRSGDLSVYWYQQSLDQGLQFLIQYYNGEERAKGNILERFSAQQFPDLHSELNLSSLELGDSALYFCASSYRISYNEQFFGPGTRLTVL.

This chain uses TRBV6-5 with TRBJ2-6, with 7 positions matching TRBD1. This CDR3 has 15 amino acids. The germline V gene has CDR1 MNHEY and CDR2 SVGAGI. V shed 6 bases and J 2 bases; nucleotides not matched to a gene: 4. CDR3 nucleotide sequence: TGTGCCAGCAGCCGCACAGGGGCTGGGGCCAACGTCCTGACTTTC. Translated, it gives CASSRTGAGANVLTF.

CDR3 DNA sequence: TGCGCCAGCAGCTTGTCGACAGGGGGATACAATGAGCAGTTCTTC. Residues: CASSLSTGGYNEQFF. The V call is TRBV5-1, the J call TRBJ2-1; 9 bases match TRBD1. The length of the CDR3 is 15 residues. CDR1 and CDR2 from the germline V gene are SGHRS and YFSETQ. J gave up 4 bases and V 1 base, and 3 bases lay outside the gene matches.

The chain has TRBV6-6 and TRBJ2-7; 9 bases fit TRBD2. CDR1 and CDR2 from the germline V gene are MNHNY and SVGAGI (reference sequence). This CDR3 has 14 residues. V lost 6 bases to trimming and J lost 8 bases; unmatched junction nucleotides: 11. The CDR3 sequence: CASRASGMSPQQYF. CDR3 nucleotide sequence: TGTGCCAGCAGGGCTAGCGGGATGTCCCCCCAGCAGTACTTC.

This clone has just a few counts. The chain is built from TRBV29-1 and TRBJ1-1, with D unclear. The CDR3 covers 12 residues. Germline V gene lookup returns CDR1 SQVTM and CDR2 ANQGSEA. V was shortened by 5 bases and J by 1 base, with 8 bases between the two germline ends. CDR3 protein: CSVNPRNTEAFF. CDR3 in DNA: TGCAGCGTTAACCCGAGGAACACTGAAGCTTTCTTT. Complete variable domain (other parts from reference TRBV29-1 and TRBJ1-1): SAVISQKPSRDICQRGTSLTIQCQVDSQVTMMFWYRQQPGQSLTLIATANQGSEATYESGFVIDKFPISRPNLTFSTLTVSNMSPEDSSIYLCSVNPRNTEAFFGQGTRLTVV.

The J gene is TRBJ2-7, the V gene TRBV10-3; TRBD2 matches 8 bases. CDR3 size: 13 residues. Germline values: CDR1 ENHRY, CDR2 SYGVKD. V shed 6 bases and J 8 bases; nucleotides not matched to a gene: 9. CDR3 sequence reads: CAIRPGLESKQYF. CDR3 in DNA: TGTGCCATCAGGCCGGGACTAGAATCGAAGCAGTACTTC.

The CDR3 is CASSLVRGAYVDGYTF. The CDR3, as DNA: TGTGCCAGCAGCTTAGTCAGAGGCGCCTACGTGGATGGCTACACCTTC. The J gene is TRBJ1-2, the V gene TRBV11-2; no firm D call. Trimming cost V 1 base and J 6 bases, with 18 bases left between them. CDR1 SGHAT and CDR2 FQNNGV come from the germline V gene. The CDR3 has 16 amino acids.

This clone was seen a handful of times. This chain connects TRBV9 to TRBJ2-1, with 7 bases matching TRBD2. Germline V gene sequence: CDR1 SGDLS, CDR2 YYNGEE. The CDR3 length is 14 residues. V lost 4 bases and J lost 8; bases outside the gene matches: 9. CDR3 DNA: TGTGCCAGCAGCCAGCGGGACCTACCCCATGAGCAGTTCTTC. It encodes CASSQRDLPHEQFF.